This T cell receptor beta chain was identified during a study of blood T cell repertoires in COVID-19. Only in-frame clones appear in the TCRdb table, and some are missing; sequencing was by immunoSEQ multiplex PCR. Here the sample spans fewer than 250,000 clones, about 88% being singletons. This CDR3 contains 17 residues. V gave up 6 bases and J gave up 4 bases, with 22 bases separating them. Per germline, CDR1 SGHVS and CDR2 FQNEAQ. The clonotype comes from a man between 70 and 80 years old with acute or convalescent COVID-19. Material for sequencing was peripheral blood. V gene TRBV7-8 combines with J gene TRBJ1-3, with D possibly matching TRBD1 (5 bases). CDR3: CASSGIAGQGGGNTIYF. The DNA of the CDR3 is TGTGCCAGCAGTGGGATTGCGGGGCAGGGCGGCGGAAACACCATATATTTT.